A selection of T cell receptor beta chains follows, all from one sample in a study of graft-versus-host responses after intestinal transplantation. What these receptors recognize is not known. The repertoire was sequenced with immunoSEQ multiplex PCR; TCRdb's copy has only in-frame clones and lacks some. The top ten clones hold around 0.1% of a sample with approximately 88,000 clones, roughly 88% of them seen once. The sequenced sample was unstimulated CD4+ T cells sorted from spleen or lymph node cells, obtained before intestinal transplant. These receptors all come from a human donor who received an intestinal transplant. CDR3s include the opening cysteine and the closing phenylalanine or tryptophan. The D gene is left open where the match is weak. Clone size is stated in some rows and not others, as once, few, many or a class when expanded.

V	D	J	size	CDR3	DNA
TRBV19	TRBD1	TRBJ1-4	NA	CASTRTGTNEKLFF	TGTGCCAGTACTCGGACAGGGACTAATGAAAAACTGTTTTTT
TRBV5-1	NA	TRBJ1-2	NA	CASSLVLGGNYGYTF	TGCGCCAGCAGCTTGGTACTCGGGGGGAACTATGGCTACACCTTC
TRBV5-1	TRBD2	TRBJ2-3	NA	CASSLEGSGGTQYF	TGCGCCAGCAGCTTGGAAGGGAGCGGGGGTACGCAGTATTTT
TRBV5-1	TRBD1	TRBJ2-7	NA	CASSLGQGARRVYEQYF	TGCGCCAGCAGCTTGGGGCAGGGGGCACGGCGTGTCTACGAGCAGTACTTC
TRBV15	TRBD1	TRBJ2-7	once	CATSRTTQGQGAGDF	TGTGCCACCAGCAGAACTACCCAGGGACAGGGGGCCGGGGACTTC
TRBV10-2	TRBD1	TRBJ1-1	NA	CASSAPGTANTEASF	TGCGCCAGCAGTGCCCCCGGGACAGCGAACACTGAAGCTTCCTTT
TRBV10-3	TRBD1	TRBJ1-5	NA	CAISEAAGTGGNQPQHF	TGTGCCATCAGTGAGGCGGCCGGGACAGGGGGCAATCAGCCCCAGCATTTT
TRBV7-2	NA	TRBJ2-3	NA	CASSLLGPVADTQYF	TGTGCCAGCAGCTTACTTGGCCCAGTCGCAGATACGCAGTATTTT
TRBV18	TRBD1	TRBJ2-7	NA	CASSPGSGDRSYEQYF	TGTGCCAGCTCACCAGGTTCCGGGGACAGGTCCTACGAGCAGTACTTC
TRBV11-2	NA	TRBJ2-3	NA	CASSLVFIGGTDTQYF	TGTGCCAGCAGCCTCGTTTTCATCGGGGGCACAGATACGCAGTATTTT
TRBV9	NA	TRBJ2-7	NA	CASSKEQGPPYEQYF	TGTGCCAGCAGCAAAGAACAGGGTCCCCCCTACGAGCAGTACTTC
TRBV21-1	NA	TRBJ1-1	NA	CASSKEGRTSNTEAFF	TGTGCCAGCAGCAAAGAGGGGAGGACCTCGAACACTGAAGCTTTCTTT
TRBV9	TRBD2	TRBJ2-5	NA	CASSWTSGEETQYF	TGTGCCAGCAGCTGGACTAGCGGGGAAGAGACCCAGTACTTC
TRBV2	NA	TRBJ1-5	NA	CASSWAGSANQPQHF	TGTGCCAGCAGTTGGGCAGGTTCGGCTAATCAGCCCCAGCATTTT
TRBV7-3	NA	TRBJ2-2	once	CASSLSRTNTGELFF	TGTGCCAGCAGCTTATCCAGAACGAACACCGGGGAGCTGTTTTTT
TRBV5-8	NA	TRBJ2-3	NA	CASSWPRGTDTQYF	TGTGCCAGCAGCTGGCCCCGGGGCACAGATACGCAGTATTTT
TRBV18	TRBD1	TRBJ2-2	NA	CASSRDRRNTGELFF	TGTGCCAGCTCACGGGACAGGAGGAACACCGGGGAGCTGTTTTTT
TRBV10-3	NA	TRBJ2-3	NA	CAITERLTAVGTDTQYF	TGTGCCATCACTGAGAGACTAACAGCGGTAGGCACAGATACGCAGTATTTT
TRBV9	NA	TRBJ2-2	NA	CASSVGIAGELFF	TGTGCCAGCAGCGTAGGTATTGCCGGGGAGCTGTTTTTT
TRBV7-8	NA	TRBJ2-1	NA	CASSDREAGNEQFF	TGTGCCAGCAGCGACAGGGAGGCTGGCAATGAGCAGTTCTTC
TRBV9	NA	TRBJ1-2	NA	CASSVEGVLNYGYTF	TGTGCCAGCAGCGTAGAGGGAGTTCTCAACTATGGCTACACCTTC
TRBV7-8	TRBD2	TRBJ2-7	NA	CASSPSGGPKTFYEQYF	TGTGCCAGCAGCCCCAGCGGGGGGCCCAAAACCTTTTACGAGCAGTACTTC
TRBV10-3	NA	TRBJ2-7	NA	CAISGGQAVPYEQYF	TGTGCCATCAGTGGAGGGCAGGCGGTACCCTACGAGCAGTACTTC
TRBV27	NA	TRBJ2-3	NA	CASRQQGADTQYF	TGTGCCAGCAGACAACAGGGAGCAGATACGCAGTATTTT
TRBV7-7	TRBD2	TRBJ2-5	NA	CASSPTSGVSETQYF	TGTGCTAGCAGCCCGACTAGCGGGGTATCCGAGACCCAGTACTTC
TRBV6-1	TRBD1	TRBJ1-2	NA	CASSAPGQGDYGYTF	TGTGCCAGCAGTGCCCCGGGACAGGGGGACTATGGCTACACCTTC
TRBV11-2	TRBD1	TRBJ1-1	NA	CASSTYRGRNTEAFF	TGTGCCAGCAGCACATACAGGGGGCGAAACACTGAAGCTTTCTTT
TRBV12-5	NA	TRBJ2-2	NA	CASGLVVGSQGSGELFF	TGTGCTAGTGGTTTGGTAGTTGGCAGCCAGGGATCCGGGGAGCTGTTTTTT
TRBV10-1	TRBD2	TRBJ2-7	few	CASSDGRGGSYEQYF	TGCGCCAGCAGTGACGGCCGGGGGGGGTCCTACGAGCAGTACTTC
TRBV5-4	NA	TRBJ1-1	few	CASSLGGNTEAFF	TGTGCCAGCAGCTTGGGCGGGAACACTGAAGCTTTCTTT
TRBV27	TRBD1	TRBJ1-2	NA	CASSLGPDRGDYGYTF	TGTGCCAGCAGTTTAGGGCCCGACAGGGGGGATTATGGCTACACCTTC
TRBV11-1	NA	TRBJ2-7	NA	CASSLEPYEQYF	TGTGCCAGCAGCTTGGAGCCCTACGAGCAGTACTTC
TRBV27	NA	TRBJ1-2	NA	CASSLGGGFNYGYTF	TGTGCCAGCAGCCTGGGGGGGGGCTTTAACTATGGCTACACCTTC